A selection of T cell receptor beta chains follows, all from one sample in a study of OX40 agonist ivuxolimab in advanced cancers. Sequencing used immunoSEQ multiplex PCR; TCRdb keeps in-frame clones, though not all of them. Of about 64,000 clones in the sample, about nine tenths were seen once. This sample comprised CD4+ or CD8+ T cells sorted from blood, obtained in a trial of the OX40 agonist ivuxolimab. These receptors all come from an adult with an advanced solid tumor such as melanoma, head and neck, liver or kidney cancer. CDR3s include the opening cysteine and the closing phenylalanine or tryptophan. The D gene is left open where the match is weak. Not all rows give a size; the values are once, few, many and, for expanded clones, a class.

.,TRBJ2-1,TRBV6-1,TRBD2,TGTGCCAGCAGGCCACTAGCGGGGAGATACAATGAGCAGTTCTTC,CASRPLAGRYNEQFF
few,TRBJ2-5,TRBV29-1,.,TGCAGCGTTGAAGTGACAGGCCAAGAGACCCAGTACTTC,CSVEVTGQETQYF
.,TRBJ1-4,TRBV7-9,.,TGTGCCAGCAGCTTATCACGAGGACGTGAAAAACTGTTTTTT,CASSLSRGREKLFF
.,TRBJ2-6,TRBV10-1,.,TGCGCCAGCAGCACCCAGGGCTCTGGGGCCAACGTCCTGACTTTC,CASSTQGSGANVLTF
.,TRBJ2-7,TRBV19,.,TGTGCCAGTAGTAGGTCAGGGGATCCATCCTACGAGCAGTACTTC,CASSRSGDPSYEQYF
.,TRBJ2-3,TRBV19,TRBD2,TGTGCCAGTAGTATACGGACTAGCGGGAGAATAGATACGCAGTATTTT,CASSIRTSGRIDTQYF
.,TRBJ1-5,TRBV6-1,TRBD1,TGTGCCAGCAGGGGACAGGATGGAAGCAATCAGCCCCAGCATTTT,CASRGQDGSNQPQHF
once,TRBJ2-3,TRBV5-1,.,TGCGCCAGCAGCTTCTACGGACGGACAGATACGCAGTATTTT,CASSFYGRTDTQYF
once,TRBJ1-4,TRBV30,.,TGTGCCTGGAAAGGGGTGGGGGTTGGCGGAAAACTGTTTTTT,CAWKGVGVGGKLFF
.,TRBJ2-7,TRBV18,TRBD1,TGTGCCAGCTCAACCGACAGGGGACCCTACGAGCAGTACTTC,CASSTDRGPYEQYF
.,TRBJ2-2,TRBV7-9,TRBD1,TGTGCCAGCAGGGAAAGGACAGGGGTGTACACCGGGGAGCTGTTTTTT,CASRERTGVYTGELFF
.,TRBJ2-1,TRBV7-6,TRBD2,TGTGCCAGCAGCCTCGGGACTAGCGGGACAAATGAGCAGTTCTTC,CASSLGTSGTNEQFF
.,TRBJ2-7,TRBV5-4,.,TGTGCCAGCAGCTTGGGCCAACTTGGCGAGCAGTACTTC,CASSLGQLGEQYF
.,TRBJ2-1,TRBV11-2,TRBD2,TGTGCCAGCAGCTTAGGGACTAGCGGGAGTCCTAACAATGAGCAGTTCTTC,CASSLGTSGSPNNEQFF
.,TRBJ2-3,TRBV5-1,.,TGCGCCAGCAGCTTGGATAGGGGCGCGGGAGATACGCAGTATTTT,CASSLDRGAGDTQYF
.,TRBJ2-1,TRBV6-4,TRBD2,TGTGCCAGCAATCACAGGGGCGGCCCGGAACTAGCGGGGATTCACAATGAGCAGTTCTTC,CASNHRGGPELAGIHNEQFF
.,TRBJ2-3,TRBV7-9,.,TGTGCCAGCAGCTTGTCGGCGGGGAGCACAGATACGCAGTATTTT,CASSLSAGSTDTQYF
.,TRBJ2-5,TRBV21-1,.,TGTGCCAGCAGCAAGGGACAGGGAAAGGAGACCCAGTACTTC,CASSKGQGKETQYF
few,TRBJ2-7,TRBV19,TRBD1,TGTGCCAGCGGGACAGGGTCCGAGCAGTACTTC,CASGTGSEQYF
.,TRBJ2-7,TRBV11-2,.,TGTGCCAGCAGCGTAACCACCGCAGGGGTCGGCGAGCAGTACTTC,CASSVTTAGVGEQYF
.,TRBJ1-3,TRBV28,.,TGTGCCAGCAGTGTGGAGAGGAGAAACACCATATATTTT,CASSVERRNTIYF
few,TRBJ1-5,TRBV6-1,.,TGTGCCAGCAGTGAAGGGCGCCAGCCCCAGCATTTT,CASSEGRQPQHF
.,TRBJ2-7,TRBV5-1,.,TGCGCCAGCAGCTTGCTCCCCAGCGCGGCCTACGAGCAGTACTTC,CASSLLPSAAYEQYF
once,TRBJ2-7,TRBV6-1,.,TGTGCCAGCAGTGGTCGGTGGGGGTCCTCCTACGAGCAGTACTTC,CASSGRWGSSYEQYF
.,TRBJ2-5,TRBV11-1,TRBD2,TGTGCCAGCAGTCCAGGACTAGCGGGAGGGCCGGAGACCCAGTACTTC,CASSPGLAGGPETQYF
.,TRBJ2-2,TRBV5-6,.,TGTGCCAGCAGCTTGATAGGGACTGGGGACGGGGAGCTGTTTTTT,CASSLIGTGDGELFF
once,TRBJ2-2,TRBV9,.,TGTGCCAGCAGCCCGAGGCCGCAGGGGGGCACCGGGGAGCTGTTTTTT,CASSPRPQGGTGELFF
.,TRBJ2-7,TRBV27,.,TGTGCCAGCAGTTTAGCCCCGACTAGTTTACGGGATCGGCAGTACTTC,CASSLAPTSLRDRQYF
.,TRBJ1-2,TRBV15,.,TGTGCCACCAGCAGAGCCCGCCAGGGTGATGGCTACACCTTC,CATSRARQGDGYTF
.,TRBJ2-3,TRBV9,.,TGTGCCAGCAGCCCCCGACTACCCACAGATACGCAGTATTTT,CASSPRLPTDTQYF
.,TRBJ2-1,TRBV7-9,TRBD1,TGTGCCAGCAGTCTTCTGTTCGGACAGGCCAATGAGCAGTTCTTC,CASSLLFGQANEQFF
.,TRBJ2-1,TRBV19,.,TGTGCCAGTAGTAACGCGGGCCAGGGCCTCTACAATGAGCAGTTCTTC,CASSNAGQGLYNEQFF
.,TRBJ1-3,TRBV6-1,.,TGTGCCAGCAGTGAATACTCTGGAAACACCATATATTTT,CASSEYSGNTIYF
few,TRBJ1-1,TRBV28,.,TGTGCCAGCTCCTCCGGGGGTTGGACTTTCTTT,CASSSGGWTFF
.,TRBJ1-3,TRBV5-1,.,TGCGCCAGCAGCTTGGGGGGTACCTCTGGAAACACCATATATTTT,CASSLGGTSGNTIYF
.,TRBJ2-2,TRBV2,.,TGTGCCAGCAGTGAACAGGGCCTGAGGGCCGGGGAGCTGTTTTTT,CASSEQGLRAGELFF
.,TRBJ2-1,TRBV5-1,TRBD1,TGCGCCAGCAGCTCTGGGCAGGGGGCAGGTGAGCAGTTCTTC,CASSSGQGAGEQFF
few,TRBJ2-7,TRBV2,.,TGTGCCAGCAGGGGCTCCCGCGAGCAGTACTTC,CASRGSREQYF
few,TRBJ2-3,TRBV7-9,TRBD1,TGTGCCAGCAGCCTGGGGGACAGTCTCTGGACAGATACGCAGTATTTT,CASSLGDSLWTDTQYF
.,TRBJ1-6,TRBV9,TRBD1,TGTGCCAGCAGGGGGGACAGGGGTAATTCACCCCTCCACTTT,CASRGDRGNSPLHF
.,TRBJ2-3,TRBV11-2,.,TGTGCCAGCAGCTTAACCGACGGCCGCACAGATACGCAGTATTTT,CASSLTDGRTDTQYF
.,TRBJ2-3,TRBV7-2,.,TGTGCCAGCAGCTTAGCCGGAATCAGAGATACGCAGTATTTT,CASSLAGIRDTQYF
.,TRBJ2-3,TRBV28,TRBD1,TGTGCCAGCGGGGACAGCCTGGGAGCAGATACGCAGTATTTT,CASGDSLGADTQYF
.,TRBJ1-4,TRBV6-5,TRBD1,TGTGCCAGCAGAACCGGGACAGGGAATGAAAAACTGTTTTTT,CASRTGTGNEKLFF
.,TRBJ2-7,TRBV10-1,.,TGCGCCAGCAGTGTCACGGACTACTACGGGCAGCAGTACTTC,CASSVTDYYGQQYF
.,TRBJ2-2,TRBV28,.,TGTGCGACCGTCGAGCCAAACACCGGGGAGCTGTTTTTT,CATVEPNTGELFF
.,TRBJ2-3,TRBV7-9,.,TGTGCCAGCAGCTTAGATGGGGGTGATACGCAGTATTTT,CASSLDGGDTQYF
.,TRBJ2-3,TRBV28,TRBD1,TGTGCCAGCAGTTGGGGACAGAGGGAGCAGTATTTT,CASSWGQREQYF
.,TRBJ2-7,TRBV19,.,TGTGCCAGTAGCACAGCCCCCGGGTCTTTTCTGGGCGAGCAGTACTTC,CASSTAPGSFLGEQYF
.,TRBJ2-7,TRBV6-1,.,TGTGCCAGCAGCTGGACCGGGACCTCCTACGAGCAGTACTTC,CASSWTGTSYEQYF